Listed below are T cell receptor beta chains from one sample, sequenced in a study of identical twins. TCRdb reprocessed the 5' RACE reads via MiXCR and lists one record per CDR3 protein. The sample lists some 1,700,000 distinct CDR3 sequences, about 32% seen once, with under 0.35% in the top ten. Sequenced: cord blood. The receptor source for this set is a newborn girl in good health. The CDR3 runs from the conserved cysteine through the conserved F or W. The D gene is left open where the match is weak. The listing skips clone size in some rows; elsewhere it reads once, few, many or a size class.

.	TRBJ2-7	TRBV6-6	few	TGTGCCAGCCGGGGACGGGGCACATCCTACGAGCAGTACTTC	CASRGRGTSYEQYF
TRBD2	TRBJ2-4	TRBV9	few	TGTGCCAGCAGCGTAATAGAACTAGCGGTTACCCTAGCCAAAAACATTCAGTACTTC	CASSVIELAVTLAKNIQYF
.	TRBJ2-7	TRBV5-1	.	TGCGCCAGCAGCTTGGTGGGGGTAGTGTCCTACGAGCAGTACTTC	CASSLVGVVSYEQYF
.	TRBJ1-6	TRBV14	once	TGTGCCAGCAGCCAAGATCTGAGCTCACCCCTCCACTTT	CASSQDLSSPLHF
.	TRBJ1-4	TRBV6-5	few	TGTGCCAGCAGTTACGACACTCCAGGGTCGGAAGAAAAACTGTTTTTT	CASSYDTPGSEEKLFF
TRBD1	TRBJ1-2	TRBV12-3/TRBV12-4	.	TGTGCCAGCCGTCCCGGGACAGGGGTTGAAAGCTACACCTTC	CASRPGTGVESYTF
TRBD1	TRBJ1-6	TRBV20-1	.	TGCAGTGCTAGGCTGGACAGGGATAATTCACCCCTCCACTTT	CSARLDRDNSPLHF
TRBD2	TRBJ2-5	TRBV3-1	few	TGTGCCAGCAGCCAAGATCTTCCTAGTATCGGGAGGGAGACCCAGTACTTC	CASSQDLPSIGRETQYF
.	TRBJ1-1	TRBV20-1	.	TGCAGTGCTAGATTCTCCGGGACCTTGAACACTGAAGCTTTCTTT	CSARFSGTLNTEAFF
TRBD1	TRBJ1-2	TRBV11-2	few	TGTGCCAGCAGTCCACTCTCCGACAGGGAGCGGGGCTACACCTTC	CASSPLSDRERGYTF
.	TRBJ1-4	TRBV16	few	TGTGCCAGCAGCCGGGGATCCGGGACTTCGTATGAAAAACTGTTTTTT	CASSRGSGTSYEKLFF
.	TRBJ1-6	TRBV7-2	once	TGTGCCAGCAGCTTAGCCCGAACTAATTCACCCCTCCACTTT	CASSLARTNSPLHF
.	TRBJ1-4	TRBV21-1	.	TGTGCCAGCTCCAGGGAGCTTCATGAAAAACTGTTTTTT	CASSRELHEKLFF
TRBD1	TRBJ1-1	TRBV20-1	.	TGCAGTGCCCCCGGGGACAGATTCATGAACACTGAAGCTTTCTTT	CSAPGDRFMNTEAFF
TRBD1	TRBJ2-3	TRBV20-1	.	TGCAGTGCTAGTGGGGACAGGGCTAGCACAGATACGCAGTATTTT	CSASGDRASTDTQYF
TRBD1	TRBJ2-7	TRBV6-6	.	TGTGCCAGCGAGACAGGGGTCTCCTACGAGCAGTACTTC	CASETGVSYEQYF
.	TRBJ1-5	TRBV20-1	.	TGCAGTGCCCCTGGACCGATGGTAGGTCAGCCCCAGCATTTT	CSAPGPMVGQPQHF
.	TRBJ2-7	TRBV20-1	few	TGCAGTGCTCCCTTGGGACCTCCCGGGATATGGGAGCAGTACTTC	CSAPLGPPGIWEQYF
.	TRBJ1-5	TRBV27	.	TGTGCCAGCAGCCCCTGGGGGTATGGCAATCAGCCCCAGCATTTT	CASSPWGYGNQPQHF
.	TRBJ2-7	TRBV9	few	TGTGCCAGCAGCGTAGAGTCTAGTGCCTACGAGCAGTACTTC	CASSVESSAYEQYF
.	TRBJ2-7	TRBV25-1	.	TGTGCCAGCAGTGGGACTGGCCGTAGCTCCTACGAGCAGTACTTC	CASSGTGRSSYEQYF
TRBD2	TRBJ2-7	TRBV13	few	TGTGCCAGCAGCTTAGATCCGGGAGGCTACAATGAGCAGTACTTC	CASSLDPGGYNEQYF
.	TRBJ2-7	TRBV15	once	TGTGCCACCAGCAGTTACAGGACTTCAACCTACGAGCAGTACTTC	CATSSYRTSTYEQYF
.	TRBJ2-3	TRBV12-3/TRBV12-4	.	TGTGCCAGCAGTTCGGACTCACCAGTCACAGATACGCAGTATTTT	CASSSDSPVTDTQYF
.	TRBJ1-1	TRBV29-1	once	TGCAGCGTTTCGACGGGGCTCCCCGAAGCTTTCTTT	CSVSTGLPEAFF
.	TRBJ1-3	TRBV29-1	few	TGCAGCGTTAACAGTCCTGGAAACACCATATATTTT	CSVNSPGNTIYF
TRBD2	TRBJ2-7	TRBV2	few	TGTGCCAGCATGAATAGCGGGGGGACCTCCTACGAGCAGTACTTC	CASMNSGGTSYEQYF
.	TRBJ2-3	TRBV27	.	TGTGCCAGCAGTAGGTCATGGTCAGATACGCAGTATTTT	CASSRSWSDTQYF
TRBD2	TRBJ2-1	TRBV25-1	.	TGTGCCGGCAGTGGCAGGCTAGCGGGCTTTGGGTACAATGAGCAGTTCTTC	CAGSGRLAGFGYNEQFF
TRBD2	TRBJ2-1	TRBV12-3/TRBV12-4	.	TGTGCCAGCAGTTCCCTAGGGACTAGCGGGGGCTCCTACAATGAGCAGTTCTTC	CASSSLGTSGGSYNEQFF
.	TRBJ1-6	TRBV27	.	TGTGCCAGCAGTTTAAGGAGGGATTCACCCCTCCACTTT	CASSLRRDSPLHF
.	TRBJ2-7	TRBV10-3	.	TGTGCCATCAGTGACCTTAGCTACGTCTCCTCCGAGCAGTACTTC	CAISDLSYVSSEQYF
TRBD2	TRBJ2-2	TRBV28	few	TGTGCCAGCAGTTTCCAGACTAGCCCGATTACCGGGGAGCTGTTTTTT	CASSFQTSPITGELFF
.	TRBJ2-4	TRBV20-1	few	TGCAGTGCTCAACTCCTCACGACGACGAACAATGAGCAGTACTTC	CSAQLLTTTNNEQYF
TRBD2	TRBJ2-1	TRBV5-1	.	TGCGCCAGCAGCTTGGGGCCTCAGGGACTAGACTCCTACGAGCAGTTCTTC	CASSLGPQGLDSYEQFF
TRBD1	TRBJ1-4	TRBV18	few	TGTGCCAGCTCACATCGGGACAGGAATGAAAAACTGTTTTTT	CASSHRDRNEKLFF
.	TRBJ1-2	TRBV5-1	.	TGCGCCAGCAGCTTGGTCGGGGGGCGAAATGGCTACACCTTC	CASSLVGGRNGYTF
TRBD2	TRBJ2-5	TRBV20-1	.	TGCAGTGCTCCTTGGACTAGCGGGGGGGCTAAGACCCAGTACTTC	CSAPWTSGGAKTQYF
.	TRBJ2-1	TRBV11-3	few	TGTGCCAGCAGCTTAGGTACAGAATCCGACAATGAGCAGTTCTTC	CASSLGTESDNEQFF
TRBD1	TRBJ2-1	TRBV4-2	few	TGTGCCAGCAGCCGCCCCAGGGGGCTAGGCCTCTCCTACAATGAGCAGTTCTTC	CASSRPRGLGLSYNEQFF
.	TRBJ2-7	TRBV7-2	.	TGTGCCAGCAGCTTCGACACAACCTCCTACGAGCAGTACTTC	CASSFDTTSYEQYF
.	TRBJ1-6	TRBV6-1	.	TGTGCCAGCAGTGAAAAGGACACGGGAAGGTCACCCCTCCACTTT	CASSEKDTGRSPLHF
.	TRBJ1-6	TRBV6-6	few	TGTGCCAGCAGTTACTCGTCGGTGAGCTCCTATAATTCACCCCCCCACTTT	CASSYSSVSSYNSPPHF
TRBD2	TRBJ2-7	TRBV7-2	few	TGTGCCAGCACCCTAGAGGCGGGAGTTTCTTACGAGCAGTACTTC	CASTLEAGVSYEQYF
.	TRBJ1-6	TRBV2	.	TGTGCCAGCAGAGAAGGGATAACGGCCCTCCACTTT	CASREGITALHF